The 29 T cell receptor beta chains below come from one sample, sequenced in a study of beta chain features in type 1 diabetes. Notes on the study in general: Type 1 diabetes patients had moderately but significantly shorter TCRB CDR3s in all four CD4+ subsets.

These receptors' antigens are unknown. The entirety of the isolated RNA underwent reverse transcription, so expressed TCRB transcripts were sequenced. Data came from immunoSEQ multiplex PCR; TCRdb stores just in-frame clones and leaves some out. The sample shows about 140,000 clones, about 13% of them seen only once. The sequenced material came from central memory CD4+ T cells from blood. These receptors were collected from a man younger than 35 with type 1 diabetes.

This clone turned up a few times. CDR3 sequence: CASSLAGAGGDTQYF. CDR3 sequence (DNA): TGTGCCAGCAGTCTAGCGGGGGCCGGGGGAGATACGCAGTATTTT. The genes are TRBV2 and TRBJ2-3; 10 bases are shared with TRBD2. This CDR3 is built from 15 residues. The V segment lost 5 bases and the J segment 5 bases; nucleotides outside the gene matches: 7. Germline assignment: CDR1 SNHLY and CDR2 FYNNEI.

The sample holds a few counts of this clone. V usage is TRBV6-6 and J usage is TRBJ1-2; D is unclear. The length of the CDR3 is 11 residues. CDR1 is MNHNY and CDR2 is SVGAGI in the germline V gene (reference sequence). Trimming pared 5 bases from V and 11 bases from J, leaving 12 bases between. CDR3 amino acids: CASSDPAGYTF. The CDR3 DNA reads as TGTGCCAGCAGTGACCCAGCTGGGTACACCTTC.

The chain links TRBV2 to TRBJ1-1; D is ambiguous. Trimming removed 4 bases at V and 7 bases at J, with 16 bases between. This CDR3 comprises 14 residues. Germline CDR1 is SNHLY and CDR2 is FYNNEI. DNA of the CDR3: TGTGCCAGCAGTGCGCAACAACGAAGTATTGAAGCTTTCTTT. It translates to CASSAQQRSIEAFF.

This sequence joins TRBV6-1 and TRBJ2-3; D tentatively fits TRBD1 or TRBD2 (6 bases each). V was trimmed by 6 bases and J by 5 bases, leaving 18 bases between them. Germline CDR1 MNHNS, CDR2 SASEGT. CDR3 size: 15 residues. CDR3 sequence: CASSPGALSVDTQYF. CDR3 DNA sequence: TGTGCCAGCAGCCCGGGGGCCCTCTCCGTAGATACGCAGTATTTT.

The chain links TRBV28 to TRBJ1-2; D not certain. The CDR3 sequence is 11 residues long. Germline assignment: CDR1 MDHEN and CDR2 SYDVKM. Trimming stripped 5 bases from V and 8 bases from J, with 9 bases between. DNA of the CDR3: TGTGCCAGCAGTCTCCAGACGGGCTACACCTTC. It specifies CASSLQTGYTF.

Ten or more counts support this clone. The rearrangement uses TRBV18 and TRBJ1-5; TRBD1 matches at 7 bases. The CDR3 sequence is 15 residues long. With V trimmed by 4 bases and J by 2 bases, 5 bases remained unmatched. In germline, CDR1 is KGHSH, CDR2 LQKENI. In DNA form, the CDR3 reads TGTGCCAGCTCACTCACAGGGGAGGGCAATCAGCCCCAGCATTTT. Protein: CASSLTGEGNQPQHF. The entire variable domain, with the rest obtained from reference TRBV18 and TRBJ1-5, is as follows: NAGVMQNPRHLVRRRGQEARLRCSPMKGHSHVYWYRQLPEEGLKFMVYLQKENIIDESGMPKERFSAEFPKEGPSILRIQQVVRGDSAAYFCASSLTGEGNQPQHFGDGTRLSIL.

The genes are TRBV11-2 and TRBJ2-5; D is tentatively TRBD1 or TRBD2 (5 bases each). Germline CDR1 is SGHAT and CDR2 is FQNNGV. The CDR3 runs to 16 residues. The V gene lost 5 bases and the J gene lost 2 bases, with 18 bases spanning the gap. Here the CDR3 reads CASSRGTLGPQETQYF. The CDR3 coding sequence is TGTGCCAGCAGCCGAGGGACCCTAGGACCTCAAGAGACCCAGTACTTC.

The V call is TRBV7-2, the J call TRBJ1-2; TRBD1 might be the D (5 bases). This CDR3 is built from 13 residues. The V end lost 2 bases, the J end lost 5 bases, and 9 bases lay between the germline ends. Looked up from germline, CDR1 is SGHTA and CDR2 is FQGNSA. For the CDR3, the DNA is TGTGCCAGCAGCTTACGGGGCGATTATGGCTACACCTTC. This codes for CASSLRGDYGYTF.

The genes are TRBV5-4 and TRBJ2-1, with unresolved D. Germline-derived CDR1 and CDR2 are SGHNT and YYREEE (reference sequence). There are 19 residues in the CDR3. V was trimmed by 0 bases and J by 4 bases, leaving 23 bases between them. For the CDR3, the DNA is TGTGCCAGCAGCTTGGGCCCCCGGCCAGGCTCTGTGAAGTACAATGAGCAGTTCTTC. Its translation: CASSLGPRPGSVKYNEQFF.

This clone was recorded a few times. The rearrangement uses TRBV9 and TRBJ1-1, with TRBD1 matching over 9 bases. The V segment lost 4 bases and the J segment 8 bases; nucleotides outside the gene matches: 12. This CDR3 is 15 amino acids long. In germline, CDR1 is SGDLS, CDR2 YYNGEE. CDR3 nucleotides: TGTGCCAGCAGCCCTGACCTCCGGGACAGGGAGGAAGCTTTCTTT. It translates to CASSPDLRDREEAFF.

The CDR3 sequence: CASSLALQGGEKLFF. CDR3 in DNA: TGTGCCAGCAGCTTAGCCCTACAGGGAGGTGAAAAACTGTTTTTT. The J gene is TRBJ1-4, the V gene TRBV7-8; a weak D match, TRBD1 (6 bases). CDR1 is SGHVS and CDR2 is FQNEAQ in the germline V gene. The V gene lost 0 bases and the J gene lost 7 bases, with 12 bases spanning the gap. This CDR3 contains 15 residues.

This clone has more than one count but fewer than ten. The rearrangement joins TRBV7-2 to TRBJ1-1, with 7 bases matching TRBD1. The CDR3 length is 12 residues. Germline V CDR1 and CDR2: SGHTA, FQGNSA. V gave up 11 bases and J gave up 5 bases; unmatched junction bases: 8. CDR3 nucleotide sequence: TGTGCCGCTGTACAGGGGAAGACTGAAGCTTTCTTT. As protein: CAAVQGKTEAFF.

This clone was seen repeatedly, ten times or more. Here the CDR3 reads CASQQETQYF. The CDR3 DNA is TGTGCCAGTCAACAAGAGACCCAGTACTTC. V gene TRBV5-8 combines with J gene TRBJ2-5; D unresolved. The germline CDR1 and CDR2 sequences are SGHTS and YDEGEE. This CDR3 is 10 amino acids long. V lost 8 bases to trimming and J lost 2 bases, with 4 bases between them.

This clone has a handful of counts. The chain joins TRBV6-1 to TRBJ2-7; tentatively, D is TRBD1 (5 bases). The CDR3 is made up of 13 amino acids. V lost 7 bases and J lost 5, with 15 bases in between. CDR1 and CDR2 (germline): MNHNS, SASEGT. The CDR3 bases are TGTGCCAGCATCCGCAGGGCTAACAACGAGCAGTACTTC. It codes for CASIRRANNEQYF.

This clone was seen only a few times. The chain recombines TRBV29-1 with TRBJ2-7, with D unresolved. The CDR3 runs to 12 residues. The V gene's germline CDR1 is SQVTM and CDR2 ANQGSEA. The V gene lost 7 bases and the J gene lost 0 bases, with 10 bases spanning the gap. Here the CDR3 DNA reads TGCAGCGCCTGCACAGACTCCTACGAGCAGTACTTC. It encodes CSACTDSYEQYF.

The chain joins TRBV5-1 to TRBJ1-1, with D possibly matching TRBD1 (6 bases). The CDR3 is 13 residues long. V dropped 4 bases and J dropped 6 bases, with 13 bases sitting between them. The germline gives CDR1 SGHRS, CDR2 YFSETQ. DNA for the CDR3: TGCGCCAGCAGCATACAGGGATCCCCTGAAGCTTTCTTT. This translates into CASSIQGSPEAFF.

CDR3 sequence: CASRDNIGGEKLFF. CDR3 coding DNA: TGCGCCAGCAGAGACAACATCGGAGGAGAAAAACTGTTTTTT. The chain has TRBV5-1 and TRBJ1-4; no definite D call. CDR3 size: 14 residues. Trimming removed 5 bases from V and 8 bases from J, with 16 bases in between. Germline CDR1 and CDR2: SGHRS and YFSETQ.

The V and J genes are TRBV30 and TRBJ1-2; D is uncertain. V dropped 5 bases and J dropped 3 bases, with 13 bases sitting between them. Germline CDR1 is GTSNPN and CDR2 is SVGIG (reference sequence). This CDR3 contains 13 residues. As DNA, the CDR3 is TGTGCCTGGGGGCTGGTCTCGGACTATGGCTACACCTTC. Protein sequence: CAWGLVSDYGYTF. The full variable domain, in which reference TRBV30 and TRBJ1-2 provide the parts outside the CDR3, is SQTIHQWPATLVQPVGSPLSLECTVEGTSNPNLYWYRQAAGRGLQLLFYSVGIGQISSEVPQNLSASRPQDRQFILSSKKLLLSDSGFYLCAWGLVSDYGYTFGSGTRLTVV.

This chain links TRBV18 with TRBJ1-1; D call uncertain. This CDR3 is built from 12 residues. CDR1 is KGHSH and CDR2 is LQKENI in the germline V gene. Trimming pared 3 bases from V and 7 bases from J, leaving 9 bases between. The CDR3 protein is CASSPLEDEAFF. CDR3 nucleotide sequence: TGTGCCAGCTCACCTTTGGAGGATGAAGCTTTCTTT.

This clone was seen a handful of times. This chain links TRBV29-1 with TRBJ1-1; D perhaps matches TRBD1 (6 bases). V lost 6 bases and J 4 bases, leaving 18 bases between the germline ends. This CDR3 is 14 amino acids long. Germline V gene lookup returns CDR1 SQVTM and CDR2 ANQGSEA. The CDR3 DNA is TGCAGCGTCCGAAAGGGGGGCGAGGGCACTGAAGCTTTCTTT. Protein: CSVRKGGEGTEAFF.

This clone has just a few counts. In DNA, the CDR3 is TGCGCCAGCAGCTTGGGTACTCTGGGGGATACGCAGTATTTT. Translated: CASSLGTLGDTQYF. The rearrangement links TRBV5-1 to TRBJ2-3, with D unclear. The CDR3 has 14 amino acids. The germline CDR1 and CDR2 sequences are SGHRS and YFSETQ. V was shortened by 0 bases and J by 6 bases, with 11 bases between the two germline ends.

This clone has a handful of counts. The rearrangement links TRBV5-1 to TRBJ2-3; 11 nucleotides align to TRBD2. The V segment lost 2 bases and the J segment 4 bases; nucleotides outside the gene matches: 6. Looked up from germline, CDR1 is SGHRS and CDR2 is YFSETQ. The CDR3 length is 16 residues. The CDR3 DNA reads TGCGCCAGCAGCTTCCTATCTAGCGGGGGGTCAGATACGCAGTATTTT. It codes for CASSFLSSGGSDTQYF.

V gene TRBV7-9 combines with J gene TRBJ1-2; maybe TRBD1 (6 bases). The CDR3 spans 15 residues. The V gene lost 5 bases and the J gene lost 0 bases, with 13 bases spanning the gap. Germline V gives CDR1 SEHNR, CDR2 FQNEAQ (reference sequence). The CDR3 DNA reads as TGTGCCAGCAGCCCGGGGGCCGCCACTAACTATGGCTACACCTTC. Its protein is CASSPGAATNYGYTF. The whole variable domain, filled in from reference TRBV7-9 and TRBJ1-2, reads DTGVSQNPRHKITKRGQNVTFRCDPISEHNRLYWYRQTLGQGPEFLTYFQNEAQLEKSRLLSDRFSAERPKGSFSTLEIQRTEQGDSAMYLCASSPGAATNYGYTFGSGTRLTVV.

The CDR3 is CASAVTYEQYF. CDR3 nucleotides: TGTGCCAGCGCCGTTACCTACGAGCAGTACTTC. This chain joins TRBV7-9 and TRBJ2-7; D gene uncertain. Trimming stripped 8 bases from V and 2 bases from J, with 7 bases between. The CDR3 is made up of 11 amino acids. Germline assignment: CDR1 SEHNR and CDR2 FQNEAQ (reference sequence).

This sequence joins TRBV9 and TRBJ2-3; D is uncertain. The CDR3 has 12 amino acids. V was trimmed by 0 bases and J by 4 bases, leaving 3 bases between them. CDR1 SGDLS and CDR2 YYNGEE come from the germline V gene. The CDR3 loop reads CASSVAADTQYF. The CDR3 DNA reads as TGTGCCAGCAGCGTAGCGGCAGATACGCAGTATTTT.

The CDR3 protein is CASSQDFRTEHQPQHF. The CDR3 DNA reads TGCGCCAGCAGCCAAGATTTTAGGACGGAGCATCAGCCCCAGCATTTT. The V gene is TRBV4-1, the J gene TRBJ1-5; D is unclear. The germline V gene has CDR1 MGHRA and CDR2 YSYEKL. V lost 0 bases and J lost 5, with 14 bases in between. The CDR3 consists of 16 residues.

This clone has a handful of counts. This chain uses TRBV19 with TRBJ1-6; weak D call: TRBD1 (5 bases). Per the germline V gene, CDR1 is LNHDA and CDR2 is SQIVND (reference sequence). V dropped 2 bases and J dropped 10 bases, with 15 bases sitting between them. This CDR3 is built from 15 residues. The CDR3 DNA reads TGTGCCAGTAGTATAAATCGGGACTCCGACTCACCCCTCCACTTT. Its translation is CASSINRDSDSPLHF.

This clone has just a few counts. This chain connects TRBV25-1 to TRBJ1-4, with 8 bases matching TRBD1. Germline V CDR1 and CDR2: MGHDK, SYGVNS. CDR3 length: 14 amino acids. Trimming removed 8 bases from V and 10 bases from J; junction bases left unmatched: 12. CDR3 region: CASGGQGAGGKLFF. DNA for the CDR3: TGTGCCAGCGGCGGCCAGGGGGCAGGCGGAAAACTGTTTTTT. Complete variable domain (other parts from reference TRBV25-1 and TRBJ1-4): EADIYQTPRYLVIGTGKKITLECSQTMGHDKMYWYQQDPGMELHLIHYSYGVNSTEKGDLSSESTVSRIRTEHFPLTLESARPSHTSQYLCASGGQGAGGKLFFGSGTQLSVL.

The chain links TRBV9 to TRBJ2-1; 8 positions match TRBD2. Germline V lookup: CDR1 SGDLS, CDR2 YYNGEE. The CDR3 loop spans 17 amino acids. The ends lost 0 bases at V and 3 bases at J; junction bases unmatched: 8. CDR3 loop: CASSVGSGGLHYNEQFF. The CDR3, as DNA: TGTGCCAGCAGCGTAGGGAGCGGGGGCCTTCACTACAATGAGCAGTTCTTC.